Sequencing of this TCR beta chain was carried out in a study of T cells in tumors after PD-1 blockade. Study-wide context: Daily vismodegib 150 mg continued in a subset of anti-PD-1-treated patients. General study findings and limits: Peripheral recruitment is suggested, as some novel exhausted tumor clones were in pre-treatment blood.

Template: tumor biopsy or peripheral blood genomic DNA, about 616-6,500 ng per sample. The protocol was immunoSEQ multiplex PCR, while the TCRdb copy is restricted to in-frame clones and leaves out a portion. The sample contains fewer than 7,500 clones, approximately 78% of which appear only once. To note about this clone: As yet, its antigen is unknown. Other DNA sequences from this sample encode an identical CDR3 as well.

This TCR was sampled from a human donor with advanced basal cell or squamous cell carcinoma (not recorded which). The specimen was PBMCs, collected after anti-PD-1 therapy.

Here the CDR3 reads CASSQGAGGPREQFF. The CDR3, as DNA: TGCGCCAGCAGCCAAGGGGCGGGGGGGCCCCGTGAGCAGTTCTTC. The chain employs TRBV4-3 and TRBJ2-1, with 9 bases lining up with TRBD2. The CDR3 extends over 15 amino acids. CDR1 and CDR2 (germline): LGHNA, YSLEER. Trimming cost V 1 base and J 9 bases; bases outside gene matches: 7.